Listed here is a single T cell receptor beta chain. While infection was still active, Seattle patients were enrolled and then followed longitudinally. Original analysis: For nucleated cells, counts were estimated from reference gene primer amplification. Repertoires were generated with immunoSEQ multiplex PCR, while TCRdb's copy carries only in-frame clones and drops some. That table supplies the V and J calls and clone size; D and trimming were determined from the DNA. This table holds some 450,000 clones, roughly 88% found once. The source of the sample is a study of blood T cell repertoires in COVID-19. Germline loops: CDR1 SGDLS, CDR2 YYNGEE. The CDR3 has 14 residues. The V and J ends lost 4 bases and 5 bases, in that order; junction bases with no gene match: 6.

The clonotype comes from a woman aged 50 to 60 with COVID-19, enrolled during active disease. Input material: peripheral blood. V is TRBV9 and J is TRBJ2-5; 9 nucleotides align to TRBD1. CDR3 DNA: TGTGCCAGCAGCTACAGGGGGCAGGGGGAGACCCAGTACTTC. Translation: CASSYRGQGETQYF.